The 30 T cell receptor beta chains listed next were all sequenced from one sample in a study of human T cells and chemical hapten exposure. Time point denoted: patch test 3, about 24 weeks after DPC sensitization. Treatment noted: therapeutic diphenylcyclopropenone sensitization with weekly scalp DPC. MiXCR, applied by TCRdb to the RACE reads, yields one record per CDR3 protein. The sample lists 80,000 to 100,000 distinct CDR3 sequences, roughly 27% seen once, with approximately 10% in the top ten. The source material was whole blood, sampled in connection with sensitization to the hapten diphenylcyclopropenone (DPC). The receptors derive from a middle-aged man with alopecia areata. Some clones in this sample may be carry-over from other donors' samples.

This clonotype was counted between two and nine times. The V gene is TRBV28, the J gene TRBJ2-1; D is unclear. CDR1 and CDR2 (germline): MDHEN, SYDVKM. There are 14 residues in the CDR3. Trimming removed 7 bases from V and 0 bases from J, with 10 bases in between. The CDR3 reads CASIAASSYNEQFF. The CDR3, as DNA: TGTGCCAGCATTGCCGCGAGCTCCTACAATGAGCAGTTCTTC.

The J gene is TRBJ2-2, the V gene TRBV10-1; D gene ambiguous. This CDR3 contains 14 residues. V shed 8 bases and J shed 9 bases, with 19 bases lying between them. Germline V lookup: CDR1 WNHNN, CDR2 SYGVQD (reference sequence). The CDR3 loop reads CASPQVPGPRELFF. The CDR3 bases are TGCGCCAGCCCTCAGGTCCCCGGGCCCAGGGAGCTGTTTTTT.

The rearrangement joins TRBV7-9 to TRBJ2-5; perhaps TRBD2 as D (5 bases). The V and J ends lost 6 bases and 5 bases respectively, with 16 bases between them. CDR1 is SEHNR, CDR2 FQNEAQ, per germline (reference sequence). The CDR3 sequence is 14 residues long. DNA for the CDR3: TGTGCCAGCAGTTTCGAGAGGGCCGCGGAGACCCAGTACTTC. This sequence encodes CASSFERAAETQYF.

This clonotype was seen only a few times. The chain employs TRBV28 and TRBJ1-5; D gene uncertain. Deletions cut 5 bases from V and 3 bases from J, with 14 bases between. This CDR3 has 15 residues. Germline V gives CDR1 MDHEN, CDR2 SYDVKM. CDR3 DNA: TGTGCCAGCAGTCCCAATCCCCCAAACAATCAGCCCCAGCATTTT. Encoded protein: CASSPNPPNNQPQHF.

The rearrangement joins TRBV5-6 to TRBJ2-1; 12 bases are a match to TRBD2. The CDR3 is 15 residues long. Germline V gene data show CDR1 as SGHDT and CDR2 as YYEEEE. The V segment lost 4 bases and the J segment 6 bases; nucleotides outside the gene matches: 5. The CDR3 DNA reads as TGTGCCAGCAGCCCCGCTAGCGGGAGGGCCAATGAGCAGTTCTTC. Encoded protein: CASSPASGRANEQFF.

This clonotype turned up a few times. The rearrangement uses TRBV9 and TRBJ2-7; the match to TRBD2 covers 11 bases. Germline assignment: CDR1 SGDLS and CDR2 YYNGEE. The length of the CDR3 is 15 residues. V gave up 3 bases and J gave up 2 bases; unmatched junction bases: 4. The CDR3 region has the DNA TGTGCCAGCAGCGCGGGACTAGCGGAGACCTACGAGCAGTACTTC. This codes for CASSAGLAETYEQYF.

This clonotype was counted once. This chain joins TRBV20-1 and TRBJ2-3, with TRBD1 identical over 8 bases. CDR1 and CDR2 from the germline V gene are DFQATT and SNEGSKA (reference sequence). V was pared by 0 bases and J by 1 base, with 6 bases of the junction left unmatched. The CDR3 runs 16 residues. CDR3: CSARDPRTGRTDTQYF. In DNA form, the CDR3 reads TGCAGTGCTAGAGATCCTCGGACAGGGCGCACAGATACGCAGTATTTT.

The chain uses TRBV28 and TRBJ2-2; D ambiguous. Looked up from germline, CDR1 is MDHEN and CDR2 is SYDVKM. The length of the CDR3 is 12 residues. Trimming stripped 6 bases from V and 4 bases from J, with 6 bases between. The CDR3 DNA follows: TGTGCCAGCAGCCTCATCACCGGGGAGCTGTTTTTT. Protein sequence: CASSLITGELFF.

The chain carries TRBV9 and TRBJ1-2; the D gene is possibly TRBD1 (5 bases). Germline lookup yields CDR1 SGDLS and CDR2 YYNGEE. There are 11 residues in the CDR3. V was cut by 6 bases and J by 2 bases, with 5 bases left in between. The CDR3 sequence: CASKGNYGYTF. CDR3 coding DNA: TGTGCCAGCAAGGGGAACTATGGCTACACCTTC.

This clonotype was detected only a few times. This rearrangement joins TRBV11-2 to TRBJ2-2; D unclear. Trimming pared 0 bases from V and 3 bases from J, leaving 14 bases between. This CDR3 contains 17 residues. Per germline, CDR1 SGHAT and CDR2 FQNNGV. The CDR3 DNA is TGTGCCAGCAGCTTAGATTGGAGTGGTCGGGACACCGGGGAGCTGTTTTTT. Its protein product is CASSLDWSGRDTGELFF.

The rearrangement links TRBV2 to TRBJ1-1; 7 nucleotides agree with TRBD1. Germline loops: CDR1 SNHLY, CDR2 FYNNEI. Losses at the gene ends were 6 bases for V and 7 bases for J; bases not matched to a gene: 2. This CDR3 is 11 amino acids long. CDR3 nucleotides: TGTGCCAGCAGCGGGACAGTTGAAGCTTTCTTT. Translation: CASSGTVEAFF.

V gene TRBV5-1 combines with J gene TRBJ2-2, with 14 bases aligning to TRBD2. The V gene's germline CDR1 is SGHRS and CDR2 YFSETQ. The length of the CDR3 is 17 residues. The V segment lost 3 bases and the J segment 5 bases; nucleotides outside the gene matches: 6. In DNA, the CDR3 is TGCGCCAGCAGCTGGGGACTAGCGGGAGTAGCAACCGGGGAGCTGTTTTTT. It encodes CASSWGLAGVATGELFF.

By its share, this clonotype is medium-sized (0.01 to 0.1%). The chain combines TRBV7-2 with TRBJ1-6; D unresolved. The CDR3 length is 17 residues. The germline CDR1 and CDR2 sequences are SGHTA and FQGNSA. V lost 1 base, J lost 5 bases, and 15 bases lay in between. The CDR3 nucleotides are TGTGCCAGCAGCTTAGTTCGGGCAGGTCTAAATAATTCACCCCTCCACTTT. Its translation is CASSLVRAGLNNSPLHF. The variable domain in full, with the rest retrieved from reference TRBV7-2 and TRBJ1-6, is GAGVSQSPSNKVTEKGKDVELRCDPISGHTALYWYRQSLGQGLEFLIYFQGNSAPDKSGLPSDRFSAERTGGSVSTLTIQRTQQEDSAVYLCASSLVRAGLNNSPLHFGNGTRLTVT.

This clonotype was seen a few times. The genes are TRBV7-9 and TRBJ2-3, with D unclear. V dropped 10 bases and J dropped 0 bases, with 14 bases sitting between them. The CDR3 extends over 14 amino acids. Germline V gene lookup returns CDR1 SEHNR and CDR2 FQNEAQ (reference sequence). CDR3 sequence reads: CATKPPTSTDTQYF. The CDR3 DNA is TGTGCCACCAAGCCCCCGACTAGCACAGATACGCAGTATTTT.

The chain combines TRBV3-1 with TRBJ1-5; the match to TRBD1 covers 9 bases. Germline trimming cut 2 bases from V and 6 bases from J; bases unmatched to any gene: 8. Germline assignment: CDR1 LGHDT and CDR2 YNNKEL (reference sequence). The CDR3 loop spans 16 amino acids. CDR3 bases: TGTGCCAGCAGCCAACGGGGACAGGGAAAGGGTCAGCCCCAGCATTTT. Residues: CASSQRGQGKGQPQHF.

The genes are TRBV6-6 and TRBJ2-3, with D possibly matching TRBD1 (6 bases). The germline gives CDR1 MNHNY, CDR2 SVGAGI (reference sequence). This CDR3 has 14 residues. V was pared by 6 bases and J by 8 bases, with 18 bases between. The CDR3: CASSPTGSLGTQYF. The CDR3 nucleotides read TGTGCCAGCAGCCCGACAGGCTCGTTAGGTACGCAGTATTTT.

This clonotype was seen more than once but under ten times. The rearrangement joins TRBV6-1 to TRBJ2-2, with a tentative D call TRBD2 (5 bases). Germline-derived CDR1 and CDR2 are MNHNS and SASEGT. The CDR3 is 15 amino acids. The V and J ends lost 1 base and 12 bases respectively, with 18 bases between them. CDR3 sequence reads: CASSEVTLVPGKLFF. As DNA, the CDR3 is TGTGCCAGCAGTGAAGTAACACTGGTACCGGGGAAGCTGTTTTTT.

This clonotype was seen repeatedly, ten times or more. The rearrangement links TRBV12-3 or TRBV12-4 to TRBJ1-2, with a tentative D call TRBD1 (5 bases). CDR3 size: 15 residues. Trimming left V 6 bases short and J 3 bases short, with 17 bases between. The CDR3 is CASRSWRGSDYGYTF. The CDR3 DNA is TGTGCCAGCAGGTCGTGGCGGGGGAGCGACTATGGCTACACCTTC.

This chain connects TRBV12-3 or TRBV12-4 to TRBJ1-1, with TRBD1 as a possible D gene (6 bases). This CDR3 has 16 amino acids. Trimming removed 5 bases from V and 4 bases from J, with 20 bases in between. CDR3 in amino acids: CASSPHRVTPTTEAFF. The CDR3 nucleotides read TGTGCCAGCAGTCCCCACAGGGTGACGCCGACCACTGAAGCTTTCTTT.

Of note for this clonotype: At one end the junction does not follow the germline gene, possibly because of a read error. The chain is built from TRBV6-2 or TRBV6-3 and TRBJ1-1, with TRBD1 as a possible D gene (5 bases). The CDR3 has 14 residues. CDR1 is MNHEY, CDR2 SVGEGT, per germline. The CDR3 reads CASSYWGRGPEAFF. The CDR3 DNA is TGTGCCAGCAGCTACTGGGGCCGTGGGCCTGAAGCTTTCTTT.

In DNA form, the CDR3 reads TGTGCCAGCAGCCAACTTGGGACAGGGCGATGCTATGGCTACACCTTC. Amino acid sequence: CASSQLGTGRCYGYTF. The chain has TRBV4-2 and TRBJ1-2, with TRBD1 matching over 9 bases. This CDR3 is 16 amino acids long. With 2 bases clipped from V and 4 bases from J, the junction kept 8 bases outside the gene matches. Germline V lookup: CDR1 LGHNA, CDR2 YNFKEQ.

This clonotype was seen only a few times. The rearrangement links TRBV7-2 to TRBJ2-7, with D possibly being TRBD2 (6 bases). Trimming cost V 3 bases and J 2 bases, with 20 bases left between them. The germline CDR1 and CDR2 sequences are SGHTA and FQGNSA. This CDR3 spans 17 amino acids. Written as DNA, the CDR3 is TGTGCCAGCAGCTTGGTTCCCTCGCGGGACCTACCCTACGAGCAGTACTTC. Translation: CASSLVPSRDLPYEQYF.

The chain carries TRBV7-9 and TRBJ2-3; no clear D. V was shortened by 5 bases and J by 2 bases, with 8 bases between the two germline ends. Germline-derived CDR1 and CDR2 are SEHNR and FQNEAQ (reference sequence). This CDR3 has 13 amino acids. The CDR3 protein is CASSVGSTDTQYF. For the CDR3, the DNA is TGTGCCAGCAGCGTCGGGTCCACAGATACGCAGTATTTT.

The J gene is TRBJ2-3, the V gene TRBV5-4, with TRBD2 identical over 8 bases. Trimming cost V 4 bases and J 1 base; bases outside gene matches: 14. CDR3 length equals 18 residues. Germline CDR1 is SGHNT and CDR2 is YYREEE (reference sequence). The CDR3 nucleotides are TGTGCCAGCAGCCGCGGTTCGGGAGGGGGATCAGGCACAGATACGCAGTATTTT. This gives the protein CASSRGSGGGSGTDTQYF.

This clonotype showed up just a few times. The V and J genes are TRBV10-3 and TRBJ1-5; tentative D call: TRBD1 (5 bases). Trimming pared 10 bases from V and 1 base from J, leaving 14 bases between. Germline assignment: CDR1 ENHRY and CDR2 SYGVKD. This CDR3 is built from 14 residues. The CDR3 DNA reads TGTGCCAGTGGGGGGGATAGGAGCAATCAGCCCCAGCATTTT. Encoded protein: CASGGDRSNQPQHF.

J is TRBJ2-7 and V is TRBV12-3 or TRBV12-4, with 7 nucleotides matching TRBD1. The CDR3 runs to 15 residues. The V gene end was trimmed by 6 bases and the J gene end by 11 bases; junction bases not matched to a gene: 19. In nucleotides, the CDR3 is TGTGCCAGCAGACCGGAGACAGGGTCCCCTCTCCGCGAGTACTTC. Its protein is CASRPETGSPLREYF.

V is TRBV6-2 or TRBV6-3 and J is TRBJ1-1; D is undetermined. Germline assignment: CDR1 MNHEY and CDR2 SVGEGT. The CDR3 runs to 13 residues. Trimming stripped 4 bases from V and 1 base from J, with 7 bases between. Here the CDR3 DNA reads TGTGCCAGCAGTTCGGAACGGAACACTGAAGCTTTCTTT. Its protein product is CASSSERNTEAFF.

This clonotype was detected a few times. The V call is TRBV6-2 or TRBV6-3, the J call TRBJ1-5, with 7 bases that match TRBD1. CDR3 length: 14 residues. The junction had 5 bases not matched to a gene; V was cut back by 7 bases and J by 2 bases. The germline V gene encodes CDR1 MNHEY and CDR2 SVGEGT. CDR3 region: CASNDRAGNQPQHF. The CDR3 DNA reads as TGTGCCAGCAACGACAGGGCGGGCAATCAGCCCCAGCATTTT.

This clonotype was seen a few times. CDR3 in amino acids: CASRGERNTGELFF. DNA for the CDR3: TGTGCCAGCCGCGGGGAAAGGAACACCGGGGAGCTGTTTTTT. The chain employs TRBV11-1 and TRBJ2-2; TRBD2 is a possible D gene (6 bases). The germline CDR1 and CDR2 sequences are SGHAT and FQDESV (reference sequence). This CDR3 contains 14 residues. V lost 8 bases, J lost 1 base, and 11 bases lay in between.

V usage is TRBV28 and J usage is TRBJ2-7, with D perhaps TRBD1 (6 bases). Trimming cost V 7 bases and J 5 bases, with 24 bases left between them. The length of the CDR3 is 16 residues. The germline CDR1 and CDR2 sequences are MDHEN and SYDVKM. CDR3 coding DNA: TGTGCCAGCAACCCCTGGGGGCGGCAGACACATAACGAGCAGTACTTC. As protein: CASNPWGRQTHNEQYF.